These T cell receptor beta chains were read from a single sample in a study of T cell repertoires in cytomegalovirus infection. Using its own MiXCR run on the reads, TCRdb lists one record per CDR3 protein. The sample lists under 850,000 distinct CDR3 sequences, about a third seen once, with 2.5% to 3.5% in the top ten. Sample: PBMCs. Receptors originate from a human donor in good health (CMV status not recorded). Some clones in this sample may be carry-over from other donors' samples. CDR3s include the opening cysteine and the closing phenylalanine or tryptophan. D genes are given only for firm matches. Where a row states a size, it is once, few, many or the class of an expanded clone; other rows omit it.

cdr3_aa: CASSQYRTATNEKLLF
cdr3_nt: TGTGCCAGCAGCCAGTACAGAACAGCAACTAATGAAAAACTGCTTTTT
j_call: TRBJ1-4
clone_size: NA
d_call: NA
v_call: TRBV12-3/TRBV12-4

cdr3_aa: CASSFLGTGVGLEQFF
cdr3_nt: TGTGCCAGCAGCTTTCTAGGGACGGGGGTTGGTTTGGAGCAGTTCTTC
j_call: TRBJ2-1
clone_size: many
d_call: NA
v_call: TRBV7-8

cdr3_aa: CASSTRTAMNTEAFF
cdr3_nt: TGTGCCAGCAGCACCCGGACCGCCATGAACACTGAAGCTTTCTTT
j_call: TRBJ1-1
clone_size: NA
d_call: NA
v_call: TRBV7-2

cdr3_aa: CASSRQWGTQYF
cdr3_nt: TGTGCCAGCAGCCGACAGTGGGGGACCCAGTACTTC
j_call: TRBJ2-5
clone_size: few
d_call: NA
v_call: TRBV5-6

cdr3_aa: CASSEDNQLGYEQYF
cdr3_nt: TGCGCCAGCAGCGAGGACAACCAACTGGGCTACGAGCAGTACTTC
j_call: TRBJ2-7
clone_size: once
d_call: NA
v_call: TRBV5-1

cdr3_aa: CASSFDPSSYNEQFF
cdr3_nt: TGTGCCAGCAGCTTCGACCCAAGCTCCTACAATGAGCAGTTCTTC
j_call: TRBJ2-1
clone_size: NA
d_call: NA
v_call: TRBV11-2

cdr3_aa: CASSQAPRSGSGTGELFF
cdr3_nt: TGTGCCAGCAGCCAAGCCCCTCGAAGCGGGAGTGGGACCGGGGAGCTGTTTTTT
j_call: TRBJ2-2
clone_size: few
d_call: TRBD2
v_call: TRBV14

cdr3_aa: CASSLVAPPPDTEAFF
cdr3_nt: TGTGCCAGCAGTTTAGTCGCCCCTCCACCCGACACTGAAGCTTTCTTT
j_call: TRBJ1-1
clone_size: few
d_call: NA
v_call: TRBV12-3/TRBV12-4

cdr3_aa: CASSMGQGAGTQYF
cdr3_nt: TGTGCCAGCAGTATGGGTCAGGGGGCCGGGACCCAGTACTTC
j_call: TRBJ2-5
clone_size: few
d_call: TRBD1
v_call: TRBV11-3

cdr3_aa: CASSLLSGGAINEQFF
cdr3_nt: TGTGCCAGCAGTTTATTGAGCGGGGGGGCGATTAATGAGCAGTTCTTC
j_call: TRBJ2-1
clone_size: NA
d_call: TRBD2
v_call: TRBV28

cdr3_aa: CASSLDTYQPQHF
cdr3_nt: TGTGCCAGCAGTCTGGACACTTATCAGCCCCAGCATTTT
j_call: TRBJ1-5
clone_size: few
d_call: NA
v_call: TRBV27

cdr3_aa: CASSYQGYDQYF
cdr3_nt: TGTGCCAGCAGCTATCAGGGTTACGATCAGTACTTC
j_call: TRBJ2-7
clone_size: NA
d_call: NA
v_call: TRBV7-9

cdr3_aa: CASRTGTGALYEQYF
cdr3_nt: TGTGCCAGCAGAACCGGGACAGGGGCTCTCTACGAGCAGTACTTC
j_call: TRBJ2-7
clone_size: few
d_call: TRBD1
v_call: TRBV28

cdr3_aa: CASSSTGTGPTGELFF
cdr3_nt: TGTGCCAGCAGTTCAACCGGGACGGGACCCACCGGGGAGCTGTTTTTT
j_call: TRBJ2-2
clone_size: NA
d_call: NA
v_call: TRBV12-3/TRBV12-4

cdr3_aa: CSARDPGSRYQPQHF
cdr3_nt: TGCAGTGCTAGAGATCCAGGCAGCAGATATCAGCCCCAGCATTTT
j_call: TRBJ1-5
clone_size: few
d_call: NA
v_call: TRBV20-1

cdr3_aa: CASRKTGDNNQPQHF
cdr3_nt: TGTGCCAGCAGGAAGACAGGGGACAACAATCAGCCCCAGCATTTT
j_call: TRBJ1-5
clone_size: few
d_call: TRBD1
v_call: TRBV12-3/TRBV12-4

cdr3_aa: CSTRDRGAGETQYF
cdr3_nt: TGCAGCACACGGGACAGGGGGGCCGGAGAGACCCAGTACTTC
j_call: TRBJ2-5
clone_size: NA
d_call: TRBD1
v_call: TRBV29-1

cdr3_aa: CASSKDRYSYNEQFF
cdr3_nt: TGTGCCAGCAGCAAGGACAGATACTCCTACAATGAGCAGTTCTTC
j_call: TRBJ2-1
clone_size: NA
d_call: NA
v_call: TRBV6-6

cdr3_aa: CASSQVRETQYF
cdr3_nt: TGTGCCAGCAGCCAAGTTCGAGAGACCCAGTACTTC
j_call: TRBJ2-5
clone_size: few
d_call: NA
v_call: TRBV14

cdr3_aa: CASSPYQHRDGEAFF
cdr3_nt: TGTGCCAGCAGCCCTTACCAACACAGGGATGGTGAAGCTTTCTTT
j_call: TRBJ1-1
clone_size: NA
d_call: NA
v_call: TRBV14

cdr3_aa: CASSRREVGASAQYF
cdr3_nt: TGTGCCAGCAGCCGACGAGAGGTTGGGGCTAGCGCCCAGTACTTC
j_call: TRBJ2-5
clone_size: few
d_call: NA
v_call: TRBV12-3/TRBV12-4

cdr3_aa: CSLLPGANTEAFF
cdr3_nt: TGCAGTTTGCTACCGGGGGCGAACACTGAAGCTTTCTTT
j_call: TRBJ1-1
clone_size: NA
d_call: NA
v_call: TRBV20-1

cdr3_aa: CASSLQNSGANVLTF
cdr3_nt: TGTGCCAGTAGTCTCCAAAACTCTGGGGCCAACGTCCTGACTTTC
j_call: TRBJ2-6
clone_size: NA
d_call: NA
v_call: TRBV19